This TCR beta chain was found in a study of shared clonotypes between healthy human individuals. Findings and limits, study-wide: Clonotype sharing levels among donors were expected to vary with sequencing depth. The authors sampled blood alone, and tissue repertoires likely differ. A small donor pool kept down the genetic and exposure-history diversity that was represented.

Germline V gene sequence: CDR1 MNHNY, CDR2 SVGAGI (reference sequence). The CDR3 sequence is 15 residues long. The V and J ends lost 6 bases and 5 bases respectively, with 16 bases between them. This clone has ten or more counts. The antigen remains undetermined. At a deep level, the assay was run. Sequencing was performed with immunoSEQ multiplex PCR; in TCRdb, only in-frame clones are kept and a portion is missing. The sample holds about 2 million clones, 85% to 95% seen once. The V call is TRBV6-6, the J call TRBJ2-2, with D possibly matching TRBD2 (5 bases). The TCR originated in a man between 18 and 35 years old in good health. The material sequenced was naive CD4+ T cells sorted from blood. The subset was: CD45RA+ positively selected. The CDR3 reads CASSRRAERTGELFF. Written as DNA, the CDR3 is TGTGCCAGCAGCAGGCGGGCCGAAAGGACCGGGGAGCTGTTTTTT.